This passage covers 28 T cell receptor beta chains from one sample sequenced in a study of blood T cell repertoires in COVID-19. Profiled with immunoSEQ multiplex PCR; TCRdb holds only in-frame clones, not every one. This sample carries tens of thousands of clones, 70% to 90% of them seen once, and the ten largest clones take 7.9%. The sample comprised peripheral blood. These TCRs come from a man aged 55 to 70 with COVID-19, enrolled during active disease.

The DNA of the CDR3 is TGTGCCAGCAGCCAAGCTTCGGGACAGAATGAAAAACTGTTTTTT. This codes for CASSQASGQNEKLFF. The chain carries TRBV4-2 and TRBJ1-4; the match to TRBD1 covers 7 bases. CDR3 length: 15 amino acids. Germline loops: CDR1 LGHNA, CDR2 YNFKEQ. Trimming took 1 base from V and 5 from J; bases not matched to a gene: 4.

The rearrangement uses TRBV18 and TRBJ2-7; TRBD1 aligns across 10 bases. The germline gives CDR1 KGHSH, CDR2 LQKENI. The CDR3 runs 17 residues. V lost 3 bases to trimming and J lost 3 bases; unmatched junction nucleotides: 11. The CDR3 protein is CASSPSLLRDRGYEQYF. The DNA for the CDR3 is TGTGCCAGCTCACCTTCCCTTCTTCGGGACAGGGGCTACGAGCAGTACTTC.

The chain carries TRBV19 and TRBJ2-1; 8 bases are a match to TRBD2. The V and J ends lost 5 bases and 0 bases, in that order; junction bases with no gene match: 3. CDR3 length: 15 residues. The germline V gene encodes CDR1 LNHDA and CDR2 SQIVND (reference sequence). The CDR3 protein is CASSQRGSSYNEQFF. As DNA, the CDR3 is TGTGCCAGTAGTCAGCGGGGGAGCTCCTACAATGAGCAGTTCTTC. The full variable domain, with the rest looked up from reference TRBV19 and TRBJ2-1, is DGGITQSPKYLFRKEGQNVTLSCEQNLNHDAMYWYRQDPGQGLRLIYYSQIVNDFQKGDIAEGYSVSREKKESFPLTVTSAQKNPTAFYLCASSQRGSSYNEQFFGPGTRLTVL.

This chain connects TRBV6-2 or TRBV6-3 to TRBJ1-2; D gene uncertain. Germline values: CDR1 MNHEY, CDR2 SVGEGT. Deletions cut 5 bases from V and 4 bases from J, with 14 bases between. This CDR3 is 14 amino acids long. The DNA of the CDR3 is TGTGCCAGCAGTCCGCCGGGATCTATCTATGGCTACACCTTC. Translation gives CASSPPGSIYGYTF.

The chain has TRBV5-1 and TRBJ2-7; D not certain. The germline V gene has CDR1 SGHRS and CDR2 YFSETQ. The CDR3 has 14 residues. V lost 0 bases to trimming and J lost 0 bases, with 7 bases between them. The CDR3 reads CASSLGQNSYEQYF. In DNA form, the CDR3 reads TGCGCCAGCAGCTTGGGGCAGAACTCCTACGAGCAGTACTTC.

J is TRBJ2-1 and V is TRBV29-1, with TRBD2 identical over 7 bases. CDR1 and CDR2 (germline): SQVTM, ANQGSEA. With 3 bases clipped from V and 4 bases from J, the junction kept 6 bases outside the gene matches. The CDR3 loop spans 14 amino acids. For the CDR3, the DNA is TGCAGCGTTGACCAGGCGGGAGTGTACAATGAGCAGTTCTTC. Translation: CSVDQAGVYNEQFF.

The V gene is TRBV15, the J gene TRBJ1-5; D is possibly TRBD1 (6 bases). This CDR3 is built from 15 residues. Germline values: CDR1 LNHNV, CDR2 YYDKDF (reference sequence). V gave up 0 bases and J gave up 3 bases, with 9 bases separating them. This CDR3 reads CATSRDGGLNQPQHF. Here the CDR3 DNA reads TGTGCCACCAGCAGAGACGGGGGGCTCAATCAGCCCCAGCATTTT.

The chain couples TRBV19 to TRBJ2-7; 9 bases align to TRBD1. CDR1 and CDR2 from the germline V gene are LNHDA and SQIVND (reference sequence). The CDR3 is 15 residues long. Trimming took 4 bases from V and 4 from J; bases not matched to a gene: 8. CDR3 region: CASSTSGTGWYEQYF. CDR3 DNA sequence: TGTGCCAGTAGTACCTCCGGGACAGGGTGGTACGAGCAGTACTTC.

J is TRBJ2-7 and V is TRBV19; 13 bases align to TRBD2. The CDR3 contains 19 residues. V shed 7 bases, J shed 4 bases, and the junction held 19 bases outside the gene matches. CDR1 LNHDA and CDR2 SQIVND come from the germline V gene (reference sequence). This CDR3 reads CASTSSPPGLAGSPYEQYF. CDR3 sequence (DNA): TGTGCCAGTACCTCCTCCCCCCCGGGACTAGCGGGATCCCCATACGAGCAGTACTTC.

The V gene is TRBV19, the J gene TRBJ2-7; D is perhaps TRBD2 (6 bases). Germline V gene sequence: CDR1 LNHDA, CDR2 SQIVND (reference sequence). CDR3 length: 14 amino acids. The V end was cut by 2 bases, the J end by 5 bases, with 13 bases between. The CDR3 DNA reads TGTGCCAGTAGTATAAGCGCGGGATCAGACGAGCAGTACTTC. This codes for CASSISAGSDEQYF. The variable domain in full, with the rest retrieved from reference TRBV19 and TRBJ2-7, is DGGITQSPKYLFRKEGQNVTLSCEQNLNHDAMYWYRQDPGQGLRLIYYSQIVNDFQKGDIAEGYSVSREKKESFPLTVTSAQKNPTAFYLCASSISAGSDEQYFGPGTRLTVT.

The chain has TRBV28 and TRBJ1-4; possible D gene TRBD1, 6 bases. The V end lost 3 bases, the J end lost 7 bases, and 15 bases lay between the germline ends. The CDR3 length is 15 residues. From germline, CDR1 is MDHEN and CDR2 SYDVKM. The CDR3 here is CASSFPVGGSEKLFF. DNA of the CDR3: TGTGCCAGCAGTTTCCCTGTTGGGGGCAGTGAAAAACTGTTTTTT.

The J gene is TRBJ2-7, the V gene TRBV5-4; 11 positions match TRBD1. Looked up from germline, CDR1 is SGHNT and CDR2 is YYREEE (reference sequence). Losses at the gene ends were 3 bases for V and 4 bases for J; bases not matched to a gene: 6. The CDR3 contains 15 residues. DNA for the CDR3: TGTGCCAGCAGCTCACCAGGACAGGGGGCTTACGAGCAGTACTTC. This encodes CASSSPGQGAYEQYF.

CDR3 bases: TGCGCCAGCAGCTTGGGCTCTACAGGGAAGGGTGAAGCTTTCTTT. This sequence encodes CASSLGSTGKGEAFF. The rearrangement links TRBV5-1 to TRBJ1-1, with D maybe TRBD1 (6 bases). The V gene's germline CDR1 is SGHRS and CDR2 YFSETQ. This CDR3 is 15 amino acids long. The V gene lost 0 bases and the J gene lost 7 bases, with 16 bases spanning the gap.

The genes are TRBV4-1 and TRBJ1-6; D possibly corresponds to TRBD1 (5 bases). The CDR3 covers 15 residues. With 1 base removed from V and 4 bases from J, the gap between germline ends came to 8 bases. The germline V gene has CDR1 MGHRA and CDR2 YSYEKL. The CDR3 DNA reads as TGCGCCAGCAGCCAAGTGGGGCGGTATAATTCACCCCTCCACTTT. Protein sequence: CASSQVGRYNSPLHF.

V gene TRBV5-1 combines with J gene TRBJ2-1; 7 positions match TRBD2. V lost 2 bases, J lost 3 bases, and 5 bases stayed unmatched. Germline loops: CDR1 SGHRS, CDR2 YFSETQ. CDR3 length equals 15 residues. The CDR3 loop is CASSFGASGYNEQFF. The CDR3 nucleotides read TGCGCCAGCAGCTTCGGGGCTAGCGGCTACAATGAGCAGTTCTTC.

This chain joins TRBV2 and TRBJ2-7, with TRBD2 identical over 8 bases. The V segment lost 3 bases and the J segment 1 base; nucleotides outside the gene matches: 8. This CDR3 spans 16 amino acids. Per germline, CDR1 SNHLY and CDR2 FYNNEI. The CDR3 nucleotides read TGTGCCAGCAGTGATTTCCTTCCTAGCGGGTCCTACGAGCAGTACTTC. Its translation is CASSDFLPSGSYEQYF.

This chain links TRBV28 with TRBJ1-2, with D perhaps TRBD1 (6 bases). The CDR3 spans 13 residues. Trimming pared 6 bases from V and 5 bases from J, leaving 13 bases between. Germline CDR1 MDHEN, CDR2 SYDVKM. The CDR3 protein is CASSNSQGYGYTF. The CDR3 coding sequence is TGTGCCAGCAGCAATTCTCAGGGGTATGGCTACACCTTC.

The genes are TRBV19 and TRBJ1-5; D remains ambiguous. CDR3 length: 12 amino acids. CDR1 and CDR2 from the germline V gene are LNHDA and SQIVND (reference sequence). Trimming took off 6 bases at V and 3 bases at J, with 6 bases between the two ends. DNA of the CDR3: TGTGCCAGTAGAGAGGACAATCAGCCCCAGCATTTT. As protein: CASREDNQPQHF. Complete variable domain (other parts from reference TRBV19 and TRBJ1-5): DGGITQSPKYLFRKEGQNVTLSCEQNLNHDAMYWYRQDPGQGLRLIYYSQIVNDFQKGDIAEGYSVSREKKESFPLTVTSAQKNPTAFYLCASREDNQPQHFGDGTRLSIL.

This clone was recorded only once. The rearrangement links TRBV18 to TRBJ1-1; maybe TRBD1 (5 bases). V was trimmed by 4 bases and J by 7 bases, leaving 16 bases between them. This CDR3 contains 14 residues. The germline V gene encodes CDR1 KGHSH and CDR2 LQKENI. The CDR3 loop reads CASSQQQGQGEAFF. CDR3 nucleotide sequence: TGTGCCAGCTCACAGCAGCAGGGCCAAGGTGAAGCTTTCTTT.

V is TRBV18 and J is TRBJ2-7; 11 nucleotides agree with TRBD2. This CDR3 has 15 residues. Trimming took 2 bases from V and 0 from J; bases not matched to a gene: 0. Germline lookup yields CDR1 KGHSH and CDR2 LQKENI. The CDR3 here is CASSPGLAGSYEQYF. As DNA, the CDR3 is TGTGCCAGCTCACCAGGACTAGCGGGCTCCTACGAGCAGTACTTC.

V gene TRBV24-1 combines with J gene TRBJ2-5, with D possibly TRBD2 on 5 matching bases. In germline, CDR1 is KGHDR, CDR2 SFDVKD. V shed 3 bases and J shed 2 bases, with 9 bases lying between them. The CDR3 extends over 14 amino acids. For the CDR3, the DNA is TGTGCCACCAGTGATACCCGGGGACAAGAGACCCAGTACTTC. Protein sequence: CATSDTRGQETQYF.

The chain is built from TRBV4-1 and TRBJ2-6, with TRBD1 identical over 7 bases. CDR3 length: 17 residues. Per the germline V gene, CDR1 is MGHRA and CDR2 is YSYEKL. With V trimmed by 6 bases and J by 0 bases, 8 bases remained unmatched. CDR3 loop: CASRRDSFISGANVLTF. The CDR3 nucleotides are TGCGCCAGCAGAAGGGACAGCTTCATCTCTGGGGCCAACGTCCTGACTTTC.

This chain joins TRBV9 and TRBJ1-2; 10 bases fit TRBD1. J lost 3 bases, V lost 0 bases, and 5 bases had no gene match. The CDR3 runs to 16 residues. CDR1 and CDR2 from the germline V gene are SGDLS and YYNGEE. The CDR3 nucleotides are TGTGCCAGCAGCGTAGGGCCCGGGACAGGGGACTATGGCTACACCTTC. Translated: CASSVGPGTGDYGYTF.

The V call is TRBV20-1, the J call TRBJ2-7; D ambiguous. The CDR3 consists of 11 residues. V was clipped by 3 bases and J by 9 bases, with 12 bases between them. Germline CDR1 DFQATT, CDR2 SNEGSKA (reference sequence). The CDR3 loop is CSASREKSQYF. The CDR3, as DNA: TGCAGTGCTAGCCGAGAAAAATCGCAGTACTTC.

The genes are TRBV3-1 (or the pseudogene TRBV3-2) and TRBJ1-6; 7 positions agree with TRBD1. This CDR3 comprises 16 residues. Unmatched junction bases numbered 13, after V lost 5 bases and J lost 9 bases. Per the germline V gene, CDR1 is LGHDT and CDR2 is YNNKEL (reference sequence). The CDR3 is CASSSIRGPGASPLHF. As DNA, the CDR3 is TGTGCCAGCAGCTCTATAAGGGGGCCTGGGGCTTCACCCCTCCACTTT.

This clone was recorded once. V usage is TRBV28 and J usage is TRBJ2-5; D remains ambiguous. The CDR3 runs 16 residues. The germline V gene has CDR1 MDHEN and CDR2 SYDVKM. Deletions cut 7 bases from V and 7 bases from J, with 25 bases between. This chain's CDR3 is CASTPPARSLGWTQYF. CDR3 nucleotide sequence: TGTGCCAGCACCCCTCCGGCGCGGAGCCTTGGTTGGACCCAGTACTTC.

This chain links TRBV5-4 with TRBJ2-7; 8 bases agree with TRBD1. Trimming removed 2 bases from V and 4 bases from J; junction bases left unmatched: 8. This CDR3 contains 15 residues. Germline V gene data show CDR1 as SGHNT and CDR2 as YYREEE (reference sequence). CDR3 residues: CASSFIQGAKYEQYF. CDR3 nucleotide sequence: TGTGCCAGCAGCTTTATCCAGGGGGCTAAGTACGAGCAGTACTTC.

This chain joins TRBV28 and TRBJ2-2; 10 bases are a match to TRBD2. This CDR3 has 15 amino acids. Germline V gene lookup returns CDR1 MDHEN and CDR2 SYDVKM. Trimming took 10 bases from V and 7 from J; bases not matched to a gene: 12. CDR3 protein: CATPKREGADGELFF. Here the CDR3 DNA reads TGTGCCACCCCAAAGCGGGAGGGCGCCGACGGGGAGCTGTTTTTT.